The rows below give T cell receptor beta chains drawn from one sample of a study of blood T cell repertoires in COVID-19. Profiling relied on immunoSEQ multiplex PCR, and the TCRdb table lists in-frame clones only, not all of them. The table records 250,000 to 350,000 clones, nearly 90% of them present only once. Sequenced input: PBMCs or T cells enriched from blood (not recorded which). Every receptor here comes from a woman aged 18 to 35 with acute COVID-19. Both conserved end residues are trimmed from each CDR3. Clone size is given for some rows only: seen once, a few or many times, or a class if the clone is expanded.

clone_size j_call v_call cdr3_aa
few TRBJ2-3 TRBV3-1/TRBV3-2 ASSQSSGGLASTDTQY
few TRBJ1-3 TRBV5-4 ASSLDTGRNTIY
NA TRBJ2-2 TRBV18 ASSPRRESGELF
NA TRBJ2-6 TRBV19 ASSIDPGQGADGANVLT
NA TRBJ2-3 TRBV13 ASSSRTSGRTDTQY
NA TRBJ1-6 TRBV10-3 AISATGGNSPLH
NA TRBJ1-2 TRBV7-9 ASSVERTGGYT
NA TRBJ1-6 TRBV27 ASSLWGISSPLH
NA TRBJ1-1 TRBV27 ASSLSFQGGTEAF
few TRBJ2-7 TRBV27 ASSPGMSYEQY
NA TRBJ1-1 TRBV5-6 ASSLAAGECTEAF
NA TRBJ1-2 TRBV28 ASSLYRTGGANYGYT
NA TRBJ2-1 TRBV27 ASRRTGTNEQF
NA TRBJ1-4 TRBV5-1 ASSLEQEEKLF
NA TRBJ2-3 TRBV6-5 ASSYRGSDTQY
NA TRBJ2-1 TRBV7-9 ASSRVSYNEQF
NA TRBJ1-5 TRBV2 ASSVGRGNQPQH
NA TRBJ2-7 TRBV6-5 ASSRQGSSYEQY
NA TRBJ1-6 TRBV28 ASRQGGSPLH
NA TRBJ1-1 TRBV19 ASRRFPNTEAF
NA TRBJ2-1 TRBV7-2 ASSLAISNSYNEQF
once TRBJ2-7 TRBV28 ASSSAVQGNSYEQY
once TRBJ1-1 TRBV3-1/TRBV3-2 ASSQVFNTEAF
NA TRBJ2-7 TRBV9 ASSVASPQTRETYEQY
few TRBJ1-2 TRBV2 ASSDKKAGIYGYT
NA TRBJ2-1 TRBV9 ASSPKAPGRYEQF
NA TRBJ2-3 TRBV5-4 ASSYKREATDTQY
NA TRBJ1-1 TRBV27 ASSVKGILNTEAF
NA TRBJ2-6 TRBV19 ASSQVGTGANVLT
few TRBJ1-1 TRBV12-3/TRBV12-4 ASSWAGHTEAF
NA TRBJ1-1 TRBV3-1/TRBV3-2 ASSLYRGNTEAF
NA TRBJ1-2 TRBV28 ASSLRANYGYT
once TRBJ2-7 TRBV24-1 ATSDSIYEQY
NA TRBJ1-1 TRBV28 ASSFRTGGNTEAF
NA TRBJ1-5 TRBV29-1 SVGHTNQPQH